Presented here are 23 T cell receptor beta chains from one specimen sequenced in a study of blood T cell repertoires in COVID-19. Sequencing used immunoSEQ multiplex PCR; TCRdb keeps in-frame clones, though not all of them. The table records 90,000 or so clones, roughly nine tenths of them present only once. Sequenced input: peripheral blood. All receptors come from a human donor with active COVID-19. The donor label of this sample is uncertain.

The genes are TRBV3-1 (or the pseudogene TRBV3-2) and TRBJ2-3; D perhaps matches TRBD2 (6 bases). The CDR3 has 16 residues. Germline CDR1 LGHDT, CDR2 YNNKEL (reference sequence). V lost 0 bases and J lost 7, with 17 bases in between. The CDR3 sequence: CASSQDLTGGLNTQYF. Here the CDR3 DNA reads TGTGCCAGCAGCCAAGATCTTACCGGGGGTCTGAATACGCAGTATTTT.

This chain links TRBV5-1 with TRBJ2-5, with TRBD1 as a possible D gene (6 bases). Between the trimmed V and J ends, which lost 0 bases and 7 bases, there was a span of 13 bases. The CDR3 runs 14 residues. Germline CDR1 reads SGHRS; CDR2 reads YFSETQ. The CDR3 region has the DNA TGCGCCAGCAGCTTGGTGGCAGGGGACGTGACCCAGTACTTC. Amino acids: CASSLVAGDVTQYF.

The chain is built from TRBV3-1 (or the pseudogene TRBV3-2) and TRBJ1-2; D is uncertain. From germline, CDR1 is LGHDT and CDR2 YNNKEL (reference sequence). The CDR3 extends over 14 amino acids. Trimming took off 1 base at V and 2 bases at J, with 8 bases between the two ends. Here the CDR3 reads CASSQVGGNYGYTF. CDR3 bases: TGTGCCAGCAGCCAAGTGGGAGGGAACTATGGCTACACCTTC.

This clone was found once. V and J are TRBV7-8 and TRBJ2-3; 8 bases are a match to TRBD1. The germline V gene has CDR1 SGHVS and CDR2 FQNEAQ. Losses at the gene ends were 4 bases for V and 0 bases for J; bases not matched to a gene: 6. CDR3 size: 16 residues. DNA for the CDR3: TGTGCCAGCAGCTCCCGTCGGACAGGGAGCACAGATACGCAGTATTTT. Amino acids: CASSSRRTGSTDTQYF.

The chain recombines TRBV4-2 with TRBJ2-7; the D gene is possibly TRBD1 (5 bases). Germline V gene lookup returns CDR1 LGHNA and CDR2 YNFKEQ. The CDR3 totals 15 residues. V shed 2 bases and J shed 0 bases, with 11 bases lying between them. The CDR3 is CASSQQGANSYEQYF. CDR3 nucleotide sequence: TGTGCCAGCAGCCAACAAGGGGCTAACTCCTACGAGCAGTACTTC.

This chain connects TRBV29-1 to TRBJ2-3; D is unclear. V lost 6 bases to trimming and J lost 0 bases, with 7 bases between them. There are 12 residues in the CDR3. The V gene's germline CDR1 is SQVTM and CDR2 ANQGSEA. The DNA for the CDR3 is TGCAGCGTGGCAACAAGCACAGATACGCAGTATTTT. Amino acid sequence: CSVATSTDTQYF.

The rearrangement links TRBV10-3 to TRBJ1-1; no definite D call. Germline V lookup: CDR1 ENHRY, CDR2 SYGVKD. This CDR3 is built from 14 residues. The V end lost 0 bases, the J end lost 0 bases, and 5 bases lay between the germline ends. CDR3 loop: CAISESELNTEAFF. In nucleotides, the CDR3 is TGTGCCATCAGTGAGTCGGAGTTGAACACTGAAGCTTTCTTT.

The rearrangement uses TRBV27 and TRBJ2-7; possible D gene TRBD1, 6 bases. Trimming shortened V by 3 bases and J by 5 bases, and 14 bases separated the two germline ends. The CDR3 is 14 residues long. Germline CDR1 reads MNHEY; CDR2 reads SMNVEV (reference sequence). The DNA of the CDR3 is TGTGCCAGCAGTTTTAGGACAGCCAGTCACGAGCAGTACTTC. Translation gives CASSFRTASHEQYF.

V is TRBV7-9 and J is TRBJ1-2; D is undetermined. Trimming left V 4 bases short and J 1 base short, with 22 bases between. Germline CDR1 reads SEHNR; CDR2 reads FQNEAQ (reference sequence). This CDR3 spans 18 amino acids. CDR3 DNA sequence: TGTGCCAGCAGCTCCCCCGAGGGCGTGAGGGTTCGTAACTATGGCTACACCTTC. This encodes CASSSPEGVRVRNYGYTF.

This clone has just a few counts. The V call is TRBV7-3, the J call TRBJ1-6; tentative D call: TRBD1 (5 bases). V lost 1 base, J lost 1 base, and 11 bases lay in between. Germline loops: CDR1 SGHTA, CDR2 FQGTGA. CDR3 length: 17 amino acids. CDR3 bases: TGTGCCAGCAGCTTAATCGGGGGGAGGTCCTATAATTCACCCCTCCACTTT. This encodes CASSLIGGRSYNSPLHF.

CDR3 nucleotides: TGTGCCAGCAGCCTGGACAGGATACACGAGCAGTACTTC. It translates to CASSLDRIHEQYF. V usage is TRBV6-5 and J usage is TRBJ2-7; the match to TRBD1 covers 7 bases. Trimming at V came to 6 bases and at J to 5 bases, leaving 7 bases not matched to a gene. The CDR3 runs to 13 residues. Germline CDR1 and CDR2: MNHEY and SVGAGI.

Here the CDR3 reads CASSLYLDSSGIRDTDTQYF. The CDR3 DNA reads TGTGCCAGTAGTTTATATTTGGACAGTTCGGGAATCCGGGACACAGATACGCAGTATTTT. The chain couples TRBV19 to TRBJ2-3; tentative D call: TRBD1 (6 bases). Germline V CDR1 and CDR2: LNHDA, SQIVND (reference sequence). The V end lost 5 bases, the J end lost 2 bases, and 29 bases lay between the germline ends. This CDR3 is 20 amino acids long. Together with reference TRBV19 and TRBJ2-3, the CDR3 gives the full variable domain: DGGITQSPKYLFRKEGQNVTLSCEQNLNHDAMYWYRQDPGQGLRLIYYSQIVNDFQKGDIAEGYSVSREKKESFPLTVTSAQKNPTAFYLCASSLYLDSSGIRDTDTQYFGPGTRLTVL.

CDR3: CASMVPRDGNTEAFF. DNA of the CDR3: TGTGCCAGCATGGTGCCGAGGGATGGTAACACTGAAGCTTTCTTT. The J gene is TRBJ1-1, the V gene TRBV2; no clear D gene. Trimming pared 7 bases from V and 2 bases from J, leaving 17 bases between. The CDR3 extends over 15 amino acids. The germline CDR1 and CDR2 sequences are SNHLY and FYNNEI.

The rearrangement joins TRBV7-2 to TRBJ2-3, with 10 positions matching TRBD1. CDR1 is SGHTA and CDR2 is FQGNSA in the germline V gene. J gave up 5 bases and V 3 bases, and 5 bases lay outside the gene matches. The CDR3 totals 15 residues. The CDR3 loop reads CASSLRDRGQDTQYF. The CDR3 DNA is TGTGCCAGCAGCTTGAGGGACAGGGGTCAAGATACGCAGTATTTT.

The V and J genes are TRBV19 and TRBJ1-1, with 7 bases fitting TRBD1. The V gene's germline CDR1 is LNHDA and CDR2 SQIVND (reference sequence). CDR3 length: 14 residues. The J segment lost 4 bases and the V segment lost 10 bases, leaving 12 bases of the junction unmatched. CDR3 DNA sequence: TGTGCCACCTCCGGGACAGAAGTTAGCACTGAAGCTTTCTTT. Amino acid sequence: CATSGTEVSTEAFF. The complete variable domain, with remaining parts taken from reference TRBV19 and TRBJ1-1, reads DGGITQSPKYLFRKEGQNVTLSCEQNLNHDAMYWYRQDPGQGLRLIYYSQIVNDFQKGDIAEGYSVSREKKESFPLTVTSAQKNPTAFYLCATSGTEVSTEAFFGQGTRLTVV.

This clone has only one observation. This chain connects TRBV10-2 to TRBJ1-6, with D possibly TRBD1 on 6 matching bases. In germline, CDR1 is WSHSY, CDR2 SAAADI. V was shortened by 8 bases and J by 11 bases, with 28 bases between the two germline ends. The CDR3 is made up of 17 amino acids. The CDR3 DNA is TGCGCCAGCTCTTCCAACCCAGGGGCCGACTATGGGACACCCCTCCACTTT. As protein: CASSSNPGADYGTPLHF.

Only one count was recorded for this clone. V usage is TRBV5-1 and J usage is TRBJ2-5; perhaps TRBD2 as D (6 bases). Trimming removed 4 bases at V and 4 bases at J, with 11 bases between. The CDR3 sequence is 13 residues long. Germline assignment: CDR1 SGHRS and CDR2 YFSETQ. CDR3 sequence reads: CASSPGSGETQYF. CDR3 in DNA: TGCGCCAGCAGCCCCGGGAGCGGAGAGACCCAGTACTTC. Based on the CDR3 plus reference TRBV5-1 and TRBJ2-5, the full variable domain is KAGVTQTPRYLIKTRGQQVTLSCSPISGHRSVSWYQQTPGQGLQFLFEYFSETQRNKGNFPGRFSGRQFSNSRSEMNVSTLELGDSALYLCASSPGSGETQYFGPGTRLLVL.

The chain carries TRBV2 and TRBJ1-1; D uncertain. This CDR3 is built from 13 residues. Germline V gene data show CDR1 as SNHLY and CDR2 as FYNNEI. Between the trimmed V and J ends, which lost 3 bases and 0 bases, there was a span of 5 bases. The CDR3, as DNA: TGTGCCAGCAGTGAGTCTTTGAACACTGAAGCTTTCTTT. It is translated as CASSESLNTEAFF. The complete variable domain, with remaining parts taken from reference TRBV2 and TRBJ1-1, reads EPEVTQTPSHQVTQMGQEVILRCVPISNHLYFYWYRQILGQKVEFLVSFYNNEISEKSEIFDDQFSVERPDGSNFTLKIRSTKLEDSAMYFCASSESLNTEAFFGQGTRLTVV.

J is TRBJ2-7 and V is TRBV29-1; perhaps TRBD1 as D (5 bases). Trimming removed 4 bases from V and 6 bases from J, with 7 bases in between. In germline, CDR1 is SQVTM, CDR2 ANQGSEA. The CDR3 is made up of 10 amino acids. The DNA for the CDR3 is TGCAGCGTTGGTGGGGCCGAGCAGTACTTC. It yields the protein CSVGGAEQYF.

The V and J genes are TRBV5-8 and TRBJ1-2, with D possibly TRBD1 on 5 matching bases. CDR3 length: 11 amino acids. The ends were cut back, 1 base at V and 8 bases at J, with 6 bases in the middle. Germline-derived CDR1 and CDR2 are SGHTS and YDEGEE. CDR3 coding DNA: TGTGCCAGCAGCTTGAGGGGCGGCTACACCTTC. Protein: CASSLRGGYTF.

The chain links TRBV7-2 to TRBJ1-3, with a weak D call TRBD1 (5 bases). Germline V gene sequence: CDR1 SGHTA, CDR2 FQGNSA. Trimming stripped 5 bases from V and 2 bases from J, with 10 bases between. The CDR3 totals 14 residues. The CDR3 here is CASSPPGTGNTIYF. The CDR3 DNA follows: TGTGCCAGCAGCCCCCCAGGGACTGGAAACACCATATATTTT.

V gene TRBV5-6 combines with J gene TRBJ2-7, with 7 bases that match TRBD1. The CDR3 length is 16 residues. Germline V gives CDR1 SGHDT, CDR2 YYEEEE. V trimming: 1 base; J trimming: 2 bases; junction bases outside the gene matches: 9. The CDR3 sequence: CASSLLSGGSPYEQYF. The DNA for the CDR3 is TGTGCCAGCAGCTTGCTCTCAGGGGGTTCCCCCTACGAGCAGTACTTC. Filled out from reference TRBV5-6 and TRBJ2-7, the complete variable domain reads DAGVTQSPTHLIKTRGQQVTLRCSPKSGHDTVSWYQQALGQGPQFIFQYYEEEERQRGNFPDRFSGHQFPNYSSELNVNALLLGDSALYLCASSLLSGGSPYEQYFGPGTRLTVT.

The rearrangement links TRBV3-1 (or the pseudogene TRBV3-2) to TRBJ2-1, with no clear D. This CDR3 spans 14 amino acids. Trimming pared 0 bases from V and 4 bases from J, leaving 7 bases between. Germline lookup yields CDR1 LGHDT and CDR2 YNNKEL (reference sequence). The CDR3 bases are TGTGCCAGCAGCCAAGATATCCAGTACAATGAGCAGTTCTTC. This encodes CASSQDIQYNEQFF.